This T cell receptor beta chain was profiled in a study of cytomegalovirus exposure and HLA in healthy donors. Study-level results: Immune exposure information available was restricted to CMV serostatus. In vitro work confirmed that a few CMV-associated chains recognize CMV antigens. Later on, analysis showed that most CMV-associated TCR beta chains appeared to be HLA-restricted. TRBV6-2, TRBV6-3 and some other V segments were excluded as indistinguishable.

Primers: 60 Vbeta forward and 13 Jbeta reverse. Some clones are missing from TCRdb's copy, which holds only in-frame ones; the method was immunoSEQ multiplex PCR. The repertoire includes 160,000 or so clones, about 78% of them detected once, and 2% to 2.5% sits in the top ten. This CDR3 has 15 residues. With V trimmed by 0 bases and J by 4 bases, 6 bases remained unmatched. Germline lookup yields CDR1 MGHRA and CDR2 YSYEKL. This clone was seen a single time. The antigen is unknown. This TCR came from a man in his 60s in good health and CMV-seronegative. The sequenced sample was PBMCs. The V gene is TRBV4-1, the J gene TRBJ2-7; 7 bases are a match to TRBD1. The CDR3 nucleotides read TGCGCCAGCAGCCAAGATCAAGGGACAGATTACGAGCAGTACTTC. Amino acids: CASSQDQGTDYEQYF.